The entry below describes one TCR beta chain. This entry is derived from a study of blood T cell repertoires in COVID-19. Original methodology: Estimation of nucleated cell counts was performed using reference gene primer amplification. The repertoire was sequenced with immunoSEQ multiplex PCR; TCRdb's copy has only in-frame clones and lacks some. That table gives V, J and clone size, and the DNA gave D and trimming. Of fewer than 300,000 clones in the sample, around 84% were seen once. Germline CDR1 reads DFQATT; CDR2 reads SNEGSKA (reference sequence). V was trimmed by 0 bases and J by 8 bases, leaving 7 bases between them. This CDR3 spans 11 amino acids.

V is TRBV20-1 and J is TRBJ1-2; D gene uncertain. The TCR originated in a man aged 18-30 years who had recovered from COVID-19. Sequencing used PBMCs or T cells enriched from blood (not recorded which). CDR3 protein: CSARDPRGYTF. The DNA of the CDR3 is TGCAGTGCTAGAGATCCGAGAGGCTACACCTTC.